The text below deals with one T cell receptor (beta chain). The sample holds a few counts of this clonotype. There is no known antigen for this receptor. Base qualities are not at hand, and no much larger clone is one base apart. This sample was taken from a study of blood T cells in healthy people across ages (dated by TCRdb to about 2015). About the study as a whole: In model experiments, template switching captured about one uniquely barcoded TCR beta cDNA molecule for every two T cells. To track age-related changes in TCR beta repertoire diversity, the study relied on deep sequencing normalized with unique cDNA molecular identifiers. Four age groups were formed from the donors: young (average 16 years), middle-aged (approximately 39), aged (roughly 56) and long-lived (about 75). To avoid experimental bias, donors of different ages were randomly spread across the sequencing lanes. Two additional independent replicas of 1 million unique cDNA reads from the same blood draw were analyzed for two donors (one aged 18 to 29 and one aged 80 or older).

What the research found in general, with its limitations: Compared with the aged group, more naive CD4+ T cells, fewer expanded clones and increased TCR diversity were shown by the long-lived group, suggesting age selection. As age increased, observed TCR beta diversity per million T cells dropped in a roughly linear way, and a significant reduction was already evident by age 40. Donor CMV infection status was unknown, potentially confounding age-related changes in expanded clonotypes. Bulk unsorted PBMC profiling prevented conclusive comparison of naive and antigen-experienced compartments. Estimates of total diversity based on one million sequenced T cells were considered lower bounds and underestimates. A strong correlation was found between observed TCR beta diversity and the percentage of naive T cells measured by flow cytometry.

CDR1 and CDR2 were assigned from the germline V gene as MDHEN and SYDVKM. Trimming at the junction amounts to 4 bases on V and 5 bases on J, and the germline ends lie 15 bases apart. The CDR3 measures 15 amino acids from cysteine to phenylalanine. Only the CDR3 part of the read is kept: 45 bases, read in frame from the first base. Donors were about 36 systemically healthy Caucasian individuals from Russia aged roughly 6 to 90 years. Each donor gave ten milliliters of peripheral blood, collected into EDTA-treated Vacutainer tubes. PBMCs were isolated by Ficoll-Paque density-gradient centrifugation, with at least 6 million obtained per sample. Trizol reagent was used to extract total RNA from the PBMCs, yielding at least 6 micrograms per sample. Naive CD45RAhigh/CD27high T cell percentages were measured by flow cytometry on a PBMC aliquot from every donor. Libraries were prepared through 5' RACE. This sample was sequenced with an Illumina HiSeq 2500. A second PCR of about 6 to 11 cycles was performed with a sample-barcoded 5' primer and a J-beta primer mix. A template-switch 5' adaptor carrying 12 random nucleotides introduced a unique molecular identifier onto each TCR beta cDNA molecule. Each sample yielded at least 2.5 million CDR3-containing paired-end reads. The Mint cDNA synthesis kit, primed by a TRBC-specific oligonucleotide, was used to synthesize first-strand cDNA from all RNA. After uracil-DNA glycosylase treatment, a first 18-cycle PCR used universal primers M1SS and BC2_uni_R on all cDNA. As for the original processing: Normalization of each sample was performed by random selection of 1 million high-quality reads, each carrying a distinct molecular identifier. Instead of being binned into consensus sequences, reads that shared molecular identifiers were thrown out. MiTCR, run with a Q25 quality threshold and the strictest error-elimination algorithm, handled CDR3 identification, clonotype clustering and error correction. A nonparametric unseen species model with Euler transformation was used to estimate lower-bound total TCR beta diversity. The public sequencing data were trimmed at Q25 with fastp and processed into clonotypes with MiXCR by TCRdb, which kept only in-frame beta chains. Each entry merges the rows of one CDR3 protein and shows their most common DNA and genes. These V and J calls originate from TCRdb's pipeline instead of the authors' own analysis. The sample data list some 690,000 distinct CDR3 sequences, and about a fifth of these were observed just once. The ten biggest clones cover 22% of the sample.

Sequenced sample: blood. The chain is assembled from TRBV28 and TRBJ1-5; no D segment can be confidently identified. The clonotype originates from a man in his 70s in good health. CDR3 protein: CASSSLAGDYQPQHF. The DNA sequence follows: TGTGCCAGCAGTTCTCTCGCCGGTGACTATCAGCCCCAGCATTTT. Reference TRBV28 and TRBJ1-5 proteins supply the regions before and after the CDR3; the full variable domain is: DVKVTQSSRYLVKRTGEKVFLECVQDMDHENMFWYRQDPGLGLRLIYFSYDVKMKEKGDIPEGYSVSREKKERFSLILESASTNQTSMYLCASSSLAGDYQPQHFGDGTRLSIL.